This TCR beta chain is from a study of blood T cell repertoires in COVID-19. Study members were between about 18 and 100 years old and lived in 20 to 25 US regions. Using immunoSEQ multiplex PCR, the repertoire was profiled, and TCRdb retains in-frame clones only, with some absent. This table has about 370,000 clones, more than 80% appearing once. The CDR3 spans 17 residues. The germline gives CDR1 KGHSH, CDR2 LQKENI. The ends were cut back, 6 bases at V and 5 bases at J, with 26 bases in the middle. Source material: PBMCs or T cells enriched from blood (not recorded which). The source of this sequence is a man aged 18 to 30 who had recovered from COVID-19. The chain has TRBV18 and TRBJ2-7, with D possibly TRBD1 on 5 matching bases. The CDR3: CASSPASKGATYNEQYF. For the CDR3, the DNA is TGTGCCAGCTCCCCAGCTTCGAAAGGGGCGACCTATAACGAGCAGTACTTC.